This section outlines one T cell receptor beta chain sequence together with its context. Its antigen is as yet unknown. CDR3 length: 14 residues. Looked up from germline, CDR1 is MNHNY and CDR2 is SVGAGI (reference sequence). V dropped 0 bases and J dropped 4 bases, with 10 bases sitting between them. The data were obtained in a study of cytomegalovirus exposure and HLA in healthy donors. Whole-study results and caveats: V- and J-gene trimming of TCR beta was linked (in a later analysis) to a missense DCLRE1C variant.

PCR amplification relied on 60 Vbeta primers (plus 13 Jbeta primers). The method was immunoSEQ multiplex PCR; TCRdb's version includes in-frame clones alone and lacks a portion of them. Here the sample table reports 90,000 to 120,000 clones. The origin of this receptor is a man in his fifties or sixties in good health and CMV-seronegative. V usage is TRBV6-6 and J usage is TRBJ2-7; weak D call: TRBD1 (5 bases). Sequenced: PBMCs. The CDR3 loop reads CASSYSGQGYEQYF. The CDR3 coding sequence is TGTGCCAGCAGTTACTCGGGGCAGGGATACGAGCAGTACTTC.